A selection of T cell receptor beta chains follows, all from one sample in a study of T cell responses to AZD1222 COVID-19 vaccine. Measured with immunoSEQ multiplex PCR; TCRdb has only the in-frame clones, and not every one. The table shows tens of thousands of clones, with roughly 89% occurring only once. Sample: peripheral blood, taken on day 0 of AZD1222 vaccination. The receptors come from an adult in good health. The CDR3 runs from the conserved cysteine through the conserved F or W. D genes are given only for firm matches. Clone size is not always given. Where it is, it says once, few, many or a class for expanded clones.

V gene	D gene	clone size	J gene	CDR3 protein	CDR3 DNA
TRBV12-3/TRBV12-4	NA	NA	TRBJ1-4	CASSFNPNEKLFF	TGTGCCAGCAGTTTTAATCCCAATGAAAAACTGTTTTTT
TRBV30	NA	NA	TRBJ1-3	CAYAGSRVGNTIYF	TGTGCCTACGCCGGGAGCCGGGTGGGAAACACCATATATTTT
TRBV6-1	TRBD1	NA	TRBJ1-2	CASSEALGQDPYGYTF	TGTGCCAGCAGTGAAGCGCTTGGACAGGATCCTTATGGCTACACCTTC
TRBV15	NA	NA	TRBJ1-2	CATSRVGRQKGYTF	TGTGCCACCAGCAGAGTCGGGAGGCAGAAGGGCTACACCTTC
TRBV19	TRBD1	few	TRBJ2-5	CASSPGTAQETQYF	TGTGCCAGTAGTCCAGGGACAGCTCAAGAGACCCAGTACTTC
TRBV7-8	NA	NA	TRBJ2-4	CASSLVVATSVAKNIQYF	TGTGCCAGCAGCTTAGTAGTCGCTACTTCTGTTGCCAAAAACATTCAGTACTTC
TRBV18	NA	NA	TRBJ1-3	CASSPGGDSGNTIYF	TGTGCCAGCTCACCGGGAGGAGACTCTGGAAACACCATATATTTT
TRBV29-1	NA	once	TRBJ1-2	CSVEVLRNRDGYTF	TGCAGCGTTGAAGTATTAAGGAACAGAGACGGCTACACCTTC
TRBV2	NA	NA	TRBJ2-5	CASPTGRPGDETQYF	TGTGCCAGCCCGACAGGGAGGCCGGGGGACGAGACCCAGTACTTC
TRBV7-2	TRBD2	NA	TRBJ2-7	CASSLAIIGTSGAYEQYF	TGTGCCAGCAGCTTAGCTATCATAGGGACTAGCGGGGCCTACGAGCAGTACTTC
TRBV19	TRBD1	NA	TRBJ2-7	CASSKTAGTGWYEQYF	TGTGCCAGTAGTAAAACGGCCGGGACAGGGTGGTACGAGCAGTACTTC
TRBV5-6	TRBD2	NA	TRBJ2-7	CASSLYPVAGPSYEQYF	TGTGCCAGCAGCTTGTACCCGGTAGCGGGTCCCTCCTACGAGCAGTACTTC
TRBV11-2	NA	NA	TRBJ2-3	CASSLGIGVGRATQYF	TGTGCCAGCAGCTTAGGTATAGGAGTGGGGAGAGCTACGCAGTATTTT
TRBV2	TRBD2	NA	TRBJ2-1	CASTGLADYNEQFF	TGTGCCAGCACGGGACTAGCGGATTACAATGAGCAGTTCTTC
TRBV27	TRBD2	NA	TRBJ2-1	CASSSRLAGSYNEQFF	TGTGCCAGCAGTTCGCGACTAGCGGGGAGCTACAATGAGCAGTTCTTC
TRBV6-2/TRBV6-3	TRBD1	NA	TRBJ1-5	CASSLDRVFQPQHF	TGTGCCAGCAGTTTAGACAGGGTGTTCCAGCCCCAGCATTTT
TRBV27	TRBD2	NA	TRBJ2-5	CASSLSFSGGAWTQYF	TGTGCCAGCAGTTTATCTTTTTCGGGGGGGGCGTGGACCCAGTACTTC
TRBV5-1	NA	once	TRBJ2-1	CASSFDLSSYNEQFF	TGCGCCAGCAGTTTCGACCTCAGCTCCTACAATGAGCAGTTCTTC
TRBV7-3	NA	NA	TRBJ1-1	CASSLTGTEAFF	TGTGCCAGCAGCTTAACCGGGACCGAAGCTTTCTTT
TRBV21-1	NA	NA	TRBJ2-7	CASSFPTGTSGSNSYEQYF	TGTGCCAGCAGCTTCCCTACCGGGACTAGCGGGTCGAACTCCTACGAGCAGTACTTC
TRBV29-1	TRBD2	NA	TRBJ2-7	CSVGGLAGGHEQYF	TGCAGCGTTGGGGGACTAGCGGGAGGTCACGAGCAGTACTTC
TRBV4-1	NA	few	TRBJ1-2	CASSQEEGRGYGYTF	TGCGCCAGCAGCCAAGAAGAGGGCCGGGGCTATGGCTACACCTTC
TRBV27	TRBD1	NA	TRBJ1-5	CASSEYRGRQPQHF	TGTGCCAGCAGTGAATACAGGGGAAGACAGCCCCAGCATTTT
TRBV6-5	NA	NA	TRBJ1-1	CASRQVEGNTEAFF	TGTGCCAGCAGGCAGGTTGAAGGGAACACTGAAGCTTTCTTT
TRBV18	TRBD1	NA	TRBJ2-3	CASSNAQGASGDTQYF	TGTGCCAGCTCCAACGCCCAGGGGGCTTCAGGAGATACGCAGTATTTT
TRBV7-3	NA	NA	TRBJ1-1	CASSLMGGENTEAFF	TGTGCCAGCAGCTTAATGGGTGGAGAGAACACTGAAGCTTTCTTT
TRBV9	TRBD2	NA	TRBJ2-3	CASSVSGGLGDTQYF	TGTGCCAGCAGCGTAAGCGGGGGCCTCGGAGATACGCAGTATTTT
TRBV19	TRBD2	NA	TRBJ2-5	CASSIRTPLAGGLETQYF	TGTGCCAGTAGTATAAGGACCCCTCTAGCGGGGGGTTTGGAGACCCAGTACTTC
TRBV18	TRBD2	NA	TRBJ2-1	CASSAGLAGVRQFF	TGTGCCAGCTCGGCGGGACTAGCGGGAGTTAGGCAGTTCTTC
TRBV13	NA	NA	TRBJ2-1	CASSLGGLTGLPYNEQFF	TGTGCCAGCAGCTTAGGAGGTCTAACGGGCCTACCCTACAATGAGCAGTTCTTC
TRBV4-2	TRBD1	NA	TRBJ2-7	CASSPLGDRGSYEQYF	TGTGCCAGCAGCCCTTTGGGGGACAGGGGATCCTACGAGCAGTACTTC
TRBV6-2/TRBV6-3	NA	NA	TRBJ1-1	CASSYGGFGVNTEAFF	TGTGCCAGCAGTTACGGTGGGTTCGGCGTGAACACTGAAGCTTTCTTT
TRBV6-5	NA	NA	TRBJ2-1	CANPGPEIGPEQFF	TGTGCCAACCCGGGACCGGAGATCGGACCAGAGCAGTTCTTC
TRBV19	NA	NA	TRBJ1-3	CASSIQGAGNTIYF	TGTGCCAGTAGTATCCAGGGCGCTGGAAACACCATATATTTT
TRBV5-6	NA	NA	TRBJ2-7	CASSLLEKYYEQYF	TGTGCCAGCAGCTTGTTAGAGAAGTACTACGAGCAGTACTTC
TRBV18	NA	NA	TRBJ2-4	CASSQKLENIQYF	TGTGCCAGCTCGCAGAAACTAGAGAACATTCAGTACTTC
TRBV14	NA	NA	TRBJ2-5	CASSKQDGQETQYF	TGTGCCAGCAGCAAGCAGGACGGACAAGAGACCCAGTACTTC
TRBV2	NA	NA	TRBJ2-3	CASRRAFSDTQYF	TGTGCCAGCAGGCGGGCCTTCTCAGATACGCAGTATTTT
TRBV6-6	NA	NA	TRBJ1-6	CASSYPTASNSPLHF	TGTGCCAGCAGTTACCCGACAGCCTCGAATTCACCCCTCCACTTT
TRBV4-1	NA	NA	TRBJ2-3	CASSQDKVGDTQYF	TGCGCCAGCAGCCAAGATAAAGTCGGAGATACGCAGTATTTT